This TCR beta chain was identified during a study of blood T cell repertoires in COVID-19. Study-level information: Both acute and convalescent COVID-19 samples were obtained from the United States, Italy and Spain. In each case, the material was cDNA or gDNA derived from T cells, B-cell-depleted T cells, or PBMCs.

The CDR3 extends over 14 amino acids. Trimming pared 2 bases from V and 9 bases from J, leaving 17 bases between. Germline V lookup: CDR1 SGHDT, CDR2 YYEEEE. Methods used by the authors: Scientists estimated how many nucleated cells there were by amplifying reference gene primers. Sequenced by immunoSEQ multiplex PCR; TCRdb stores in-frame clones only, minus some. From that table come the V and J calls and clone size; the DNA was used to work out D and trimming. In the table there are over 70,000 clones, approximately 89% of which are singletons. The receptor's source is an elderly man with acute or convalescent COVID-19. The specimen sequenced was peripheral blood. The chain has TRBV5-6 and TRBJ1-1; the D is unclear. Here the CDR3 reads CASSFVSQPLKAFF. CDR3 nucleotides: TGTGCCAGCAGCTTCGTGTCACAGCCCCTAAAAGCTTTCTTT.